Given below is one TCR beta chain in context. Antigen unknown. The junction departs from the called germline gene at one end, perhaps through a read error. These data come from a study of regulatory T cells in long-lasting Graves disease. With iRepertoire HTBI primers and Arm-PCR of CDR3 regions, TCR beta libraries were built. MiXCR was run by TCRdb on the multiplex PCR reads, yielding one entry per CDR3 protein. There are hundreds of thousands of distinct CDR3 sequences in the sample; 16% occur only once, and roughly 29% lies in the top ten. CDR3 length equals 14 residues. Germline values: CDR1 LNHDA, CDR2 SQIVND (reference sequence). Study-level results: The study found TRBV28, TRBJ1-2 and TRBJ2-5 favored in persistent disease. Patients whose Graves' disease persisted exhibited lower TCR diversity than those newly diagnosed.

Time point meaning: newly diagnosed GD, antithyroid drugs for less than 3 months. After RNA was extracted from PBMCs, the TCR library was made from it. Patients met American Thyroid Association criteria for Graves' disease. This sample was also put to use in a study of T cells in Graves' hyperthyroidism and ophthalmopathy.

The material was peripheral blood mononuclear cells (PBMCs), obtained at new diagnosis, from a patient treated with antithyroid drugs. The clonotype was recovered from a man aged 35 to 55 with Graves disease. The chain joins TRBV19 to TRBJ1-6, with 10 bases aligning to TRBD1. The CDR3 DNA reads TGTGCTAGTAGTATACGGGACAGGGGTTCACCCCTCCACTTT. Encoded protein: CASSIRDRGSPLHF.